This T cell receptor (beta chain) derives from a study of blood T cells in healthy people across ages. Findings and caveats of the study: TCR beta diversity per million T cells fell roughly linearly with age.

A second roughly 7 to 11 cycle PCR used barcoded and J-beta primers. Each CDR3 protein gets one entry after TCRdb re-called the 5' RACE reads with MiXCR. The sample shows some 930,000 distinct CDR3 sequences, almost 30% of them seen only once. This clonotype was seen more than once but under ten times. Its antigen is as yet unknown. V shed 5 bases, J shed 10 bases, and the junction held 6 bases outside the gene matches. The CDR3 contains 13 residues. These data also featured in a second study, about T cells of mothers and their children. This second report adds: From each mother came over 8 million TCR beta CDR3 reads, and from each child came 2.5 million to 3.5 million.

This receptor was taken from a woman in her 40s in good health. The sequenced material came from blood. This chain uses TRBV12-3 or TRBV12-4 with TRBJ2-1, with 9 bases that match TRBD1. For the CDR3, the DNA is TGTGCCAGCAGTCTAGGGACAGGGAGCGAGCAGTTCTTC. Protein sequence: CASSLGTGSEQFF.